These 5 T cell receptor beta chains originate from one sample sequenced in a study of cytomegalovirus exposure and HLA in healthy donors. PCR used 60 Vbeta primers and 13 Jbeta primers. Using immunoSEQ multiplex PCR, the repertoire was profiled, and TCRdb retains in-frame clones only, with some absent. The sample has approximately 110,000 clones; over 75% are singletons. Sequencing used PBMCs. The source is a woman younger than 45 in good health and CMV-seropositive.

The CDR3: CASSLSRGTTNEKLFF. The CDR3 nucleotides read TGTGCCAGCAGCTTGAGCAGGGGGACCACTAATGAAAAACTGTTTTTT. The V call is TRBV11-3, the J call TRBJ1-4; 7 bases map to TRBD1. This CDR3 comprises 16 residues. Germline-derived CDR1 and CDR2 are SGHNT and YENEEA. The ends lost 3 bases at V and 2 bases at J; junction bases unmatched: 6.

The chain has TRBV30 and TRBJ1-1, with D unresolved. The CDR3 is 13 amino acids. V dropped 7 bases and J dropped 1 base, with 13 bases sitting between them. Germline V lookup: CDR1 GTSNPN, CDR2 SVGIG (reference sequence). CDR3 bases: TGTGCCTCCTCGGCGGGCAAGAACACTGAAGCTTTCTTT. Protein: CASSAGKNTEAFF.

This chain connects TRBV5-1 to TRBJ2-3, with TRBD2 matching 7 bases. V was pared by 4 bases and J by 8 bases, with 7 bases of the junction left unmatched. Germline CDR1 and CDR2: SGHRS and YFSETQ. The CDR3 consists of 13 residues. The CDR3 DNA reads as TGCGCCAGCAGCCCACCGGGCGGGGGTACGCAGTATTTT. Translated: CASSPPGGGTQYF. Based on the CDR3 plus reference TRBV5-1 and TRBJ2-3, the full variable domain is KAGVTQTPRYLIKTRGQQVTLSCSPISGHRSVSWYQQTPGQGLQFLFEYFSETQRNKGNFPGRFSGRQFSNSRSEMNVSTLELGDSALYLCASSPPGGGTQYFGPGTRLTVL.

The sample holds a few counts of this clone. The gene calls are TRBV6-1 and TRBJ2-3; maybe TRBD2 (7 bases). The germline V and J ends were trimmed by 5 bases and 2 bases, with 14 bases remaining between them. In germline, CDR1 is MNHNS, CDR2 SASEGT. The CDR3 consists of 15 residues. DNA of the CDR3: TGTGCCAGCAGTACGAGCGGGGACAACACAGATACGCAGTATTTT. Its protein is CASSTSGDNTDTQYF.

The rearrangement uses TRBV11-2 and TRBJ2-7, with D perhaps TRBD2 (5 bases). CDR3 length: 16 residues. The ends were cut back, 0 bases at V and 0 bases at J, with 12 bases in the middle. Germline V CDR1 and CDR2: SGHAT, FQNNGV. CDR3 DNA sequence: TGTGCCAGCAGCTTAGATGGGCGGGTTAGCTCCTACGAGCAGTACTTC. Protein product: CASSLDGRVSSYEQYF. The variable domain in full, completed from reference TRBV11-2 and TRBJ2-7, reads EAGVAQSPRYKIIEKRQSVAFWCNPISGHATLYWYQQILGQGPKLLIQFQNNGVVDDSQLPKDRFSAERLKGVDSTLKIQPAKLEDSAVYLCASSLDGRVSSYEQYFGPGTRLTVT.